The 9 T cell receptor beta chains presented below share a single source sample, sequenced in a study of cytomegalovirus exposure and HLA in healthy donors. Primers included in the PCR were 60 Vbeta and 13 Jbeta primers. Here immunoSEQ multiplex PCR was the method, and the copy in TCRdb shows in-frame clones only, minus some. Its table lists roughly 60,000 clones. The sequenced sample was PBMCs. All receptors come from a woman aged 18-29 years in good health and CMV-seronegative.

CDR3 in amino acids: CASSLEPQGAAMGYTF. CDR3 DNA: TGCGCCAGCAGCCTAGAGCCGCAGGGGGCGGCGATGGGCTACACCTTC. The chain couples TRBV4-1 to TRBJ1-2; 8 bases are shared with TRBD1. CDR3 length equals 16 residues. Looked up from germline, CDR1 is MGHRA and CDR2 is YSYEKL. The ends lost 4 bases at V and 8 bases at J; junction bases unmatched: 15.

The chain has TRBV6-1 and TRBJ2-1; D unresolved. CDR3 length: 14 residues. V gave up 5 bases and J gave up 4 bases, with 12 bases separating them. CDR1 is MNHNS and CDR2 is SASEGT in the germline V gene. CDR3 loop: CASSLLSRYNEQFF. CDR3 sequence (DNA): TGTGCCAGCAGTCTCCTGTCTAGGTACAATGAGCAGTTCTTC.

The chain couples TRBV29-1 to TRBJ1-3; possible D gene TRBD1, 5 bases. CDR1 is SQVTM and CDR2 is ANQGSEA in the germline V gene. Deletions cut 7 bases from V and 0 bases from J, with 13 bases between. There are 14 residues in the CDR3. The CDR3 protein is CSAATDGSGNTIYF. In nucleotides, the CDR3 is TGCAGCGCCGCGACAGATGGCTCTGGAAACACCATATATTTT.

This sequence joins TRBV7-3 and TRBJ2-1, with TRBD1 identical over 8 bases. The ends lost 2 bases at V and 6 bases at J; junction bases unmatched: 3. The germline CDR1 and CDR2 sequences are SGHTA and FQGTGA. This CDR3 region has 14 residues. In DNA, the CDR3 is TGTGCCAGCAGCTTATTTCAGGGGGCCAATGAGCAGTTCTTC. It encodes CASSLFQGANEQFF.

This chain links TRBV9 with TRBJ2-2; D gene ambiguous. The length of the CDR3 is 12 residues. V was clipped by 3 bases and J by 6 bases, with 6 bases between them. CDR1 is SGDLS, CDR2 YYNGEE, per germline. The CDR3 loop reads CASSAKSGELFF. The CDR3 DNA sequence: TGTGCCAGCAGCGCCAAATCCGGGGAGCTGTTTTTT. Looking up the rest from reference TRBV9 and TRBJ2-2 gives the full variable domain: DSGVTQTPKHLITATGQRVTLRCSPRSGDLSVYWYQQSLDQGLQFLIQYYNGEERAKGNILERFSAQQFPDLHSELNLSSLELGDSALYFCASSAKSGELFFGEGSRLTVL.

V and J are TRBV5-1 and TRBJ2-7, with D possibly TRBD2 on 6 matching bases. Germline CDR1 and CDR2: SGHRS and YFSETQ. V was trimmed by 0 bases and J by 4 bases, leaving 8 bases between them. The CDR3 sequence is 13 residues long. The CDR3 protein is CASSLEGGYEQYF. As DNA, the CDR3 is TGCGCCAGCAGCTTGGAAGGAGGGTACGAGCAGTACTTC.

V usage is TRBV27 and J usage is TRBJ2-7; TRBD1 might be the D (6 bases). This CDR3 is 14 amino acids long. In germline, CDR1 is MNHEY, CDR2 SMNVEV (reference sequence). Trimming took off 6 bases at V and 2 bases at J, with 14 bases between the two ends. CDR3 region: CASSDRTATYEQYF. The CDR3 coding sequence is TGTGCCAGCAGCGACCGGACAGCCACCTACGAGCAGTACTTC.

As for this clone: Germline is not matched at one junction end, which may reflect a read error. Here the CDR3 reads CNVDQDGQPDNEQFF. CDR3 in DNA: TGCAACGTTGATCAGGACGGACAACCCGACAATGAGCAGTTCTTC. This sequence joins TRBV29-1 and TRBJ2-1, with D possibly matching TRBD1 (5 bases). Germline V gene data show CDR1 as SQVTM and CDR2 as ANQGSEA. This CDR3 region has 15 residues.

J is TRBJ1-4 and V is TRBV7-9; D is uncertain. The CDR3 totals 14 residues. V gave up 3 bases and J gave up 7 bases, with 12 bases separating them. CDR1 SEHNR and CDR2 FQNEAQ come from the germline V gene (reference sequence). The DNA for the CDR3 is TGTGCCAGCAGCTTTTGGAATGAGGGTGAAAAACTGTTTTTT. Translation: CASSFWNEGEKLFF.